This TCR beta chain was sequenced during a study of cytomegalovirus exposure and HLA in healthy donors. About the research overall: The same platform as the approximately 640 first-cohort repertoires was used for the 120 validation repertoires, a later analysis reported. Study findings and constraints: The study put about 180 TCR beta chains on its list as cytomegalovirus-associated. For most TCR sequences rarity was the rule, although some public TCRs occurred in many donors. The authors confirmed in vitro that three CMV-associated chains were specific for CMV antigens.

Germline CDR1 reads SNHLY; CDR2 reads FYNNEI. This CDR3 is 15 amino acids long. J lost 3 bases, V lost 4 bases, and 9 bases had no gene match. Only in-frame clones appear in the TCRdb table, and some are missing; sequencing was by immunoSEQ multiplex PCR. The table lists around 120,000 clones, more than 70% of them singletons. In the case of this clone: The antigen remains unidentified.

This rearrangement joins TRBV2 to TRBJ2-7; TRBD2 aligns across 7 bases. The sequenced sample consisted of PBMCs. This receptor was identified in a man younger than 35 in good health and CMV-seronegative. The CDR3 DNA sequence: TGTGCCAGCAGTGGCGACCAATGGGGGGGCTACGAGCAGTACTTC. Translating it yields CASSGDQWGGYEQYF.